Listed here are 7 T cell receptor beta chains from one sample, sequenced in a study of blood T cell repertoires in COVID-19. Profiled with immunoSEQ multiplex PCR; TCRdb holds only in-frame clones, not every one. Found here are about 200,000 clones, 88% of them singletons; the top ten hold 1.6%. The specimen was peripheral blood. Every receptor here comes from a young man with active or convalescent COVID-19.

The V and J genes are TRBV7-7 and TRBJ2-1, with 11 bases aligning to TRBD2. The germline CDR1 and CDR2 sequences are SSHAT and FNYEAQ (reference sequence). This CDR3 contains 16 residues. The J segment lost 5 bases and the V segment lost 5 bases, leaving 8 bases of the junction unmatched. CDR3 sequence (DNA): TGTGCCAGCAGCCCCCGGGGACTAGCGGAGAACAATGAGCAGTTCTTC. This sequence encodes CASSPRGLAENNEQFF.

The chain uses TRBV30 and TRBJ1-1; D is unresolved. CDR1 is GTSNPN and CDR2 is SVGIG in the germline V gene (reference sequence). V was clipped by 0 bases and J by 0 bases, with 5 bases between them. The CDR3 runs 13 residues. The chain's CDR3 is CAWSVDLNTEAFF. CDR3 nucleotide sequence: TGTGCCTGGAGTGTAGACTTGAACACTGAAGCTTTCTTT.

DNA for the CDR3: TGTGCCACCAGTGATACGGGACAGAGAAAGCAGTTCTTC. This sequence encodes CATSDTGQRKQFF. The genes are TRBV24-1 and TRBJ2-1, with 7 bases that match TRBD1. Germline CDR1 and CDR2: KGHDR and SFDVKD. J was trimmed by 11 bases and V by 3 bases; bases with no gene match: 6. This CDR3 region has 13 residues.

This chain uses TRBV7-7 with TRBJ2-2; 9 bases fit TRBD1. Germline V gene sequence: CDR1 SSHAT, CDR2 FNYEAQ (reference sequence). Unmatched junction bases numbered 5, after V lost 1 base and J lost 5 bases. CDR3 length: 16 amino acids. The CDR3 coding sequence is TGTGCCAGCAGCTTAGGATCGGGACAGGGAACCGGGGAGCTGTTTTTT. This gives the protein CASSLGSGQGTGELFF.

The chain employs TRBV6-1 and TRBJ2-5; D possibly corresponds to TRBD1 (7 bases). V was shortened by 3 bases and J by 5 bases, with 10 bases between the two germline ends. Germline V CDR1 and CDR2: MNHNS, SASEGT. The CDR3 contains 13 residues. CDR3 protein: CASSETGRETQYF. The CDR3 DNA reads TGTGCCAGCAGTGAGACAGGGAGGGAGACCCAGTACTTC.

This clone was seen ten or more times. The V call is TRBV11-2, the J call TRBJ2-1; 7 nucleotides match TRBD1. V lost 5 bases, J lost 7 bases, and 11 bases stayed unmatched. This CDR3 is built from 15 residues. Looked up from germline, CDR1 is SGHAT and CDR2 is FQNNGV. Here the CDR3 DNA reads TGTGCCAGCAGCCCATTTTCGGCAGGGGGTAATGAGCAGTTCTTC. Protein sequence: CASSPFSAGGNEQFF.

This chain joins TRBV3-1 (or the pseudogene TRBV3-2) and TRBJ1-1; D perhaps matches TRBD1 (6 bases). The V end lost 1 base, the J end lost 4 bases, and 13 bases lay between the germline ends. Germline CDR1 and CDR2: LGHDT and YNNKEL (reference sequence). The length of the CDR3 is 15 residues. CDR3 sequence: CASSQVAGASTEAFF. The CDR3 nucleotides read TGTGCCAGCAGCCAAGTTGCAGGGGCAAGCACTGAAGCTTTCTTT.